Shown below are 8 T cell receptor beta chains from a single sample sequenced in a study of low-dose radiotherapy and immunotherapy resistance in tumors. Time point defined: before trial treatment. TCR amplification ran 15 to 20 PCR cycles using constant-region and V-primer adapter primers. TCRdb re-called the reads with MiXCR, one entry per CDR3 protein. This repertoire shows some 45,000 distinct CDR3 sequences, roughly 12% found once; its top ten account for approximately 6.2%. Sequences were derived from PBMCs, sampled before treatment. These TCRs come from a female donor with ovarian cancer.

This clonotype was counted at least ten times. The chain is built from TRBV24-1 and TRBJ2-3, with D tentatively TRBD1 (5 bases). V lost 0 bases, J lost 6 bases, and 9 bases lay in between. Germline loops: CDR1 KGHDR, CDR2 SFDVKD. CDR3 size: 14 residues. The CDR3 DNA is TGTGCCACCAGTGATTTGAGGAAGGGGGATACGCAGTATTTT. Translation gives CATSDLRKGDTQYF.

This clonotype was observed many times. V gene TRBV25-1 combines with J gene TRBJ1-1; D might be TRBD1 (5 bases). From germline, CDR1 is MGHDK and CDR2 SYGVNS. The CDR3 totals 14 residues. The germline V and J ends were trimmed by 3 bases and 7 bases, with 15 bases remaining between them. In DNA, the CDR3 is TGTGCCAGCAGTGATAGGGGAGGTGTTCTTGAAGCTTTCTTT. It codes for CASSDRGGVLEAFF. Supplemented by reference TRBV25-1 and TRBJ1-1, the full variable domain reads EADIYQTPRYLVIGTGKKITLECSQTMGHDKMYWYQQDPGMELHLIHYSYGVNSTEKGDLSSESTVSRIRTEHFPLTLESARPSHTSQYLCASSDRGGVLEAFFGQGTRLTVV.

This clonotype was recorded many times. The V gene is TRBV7-9, the J gene TRBJ2-7; D may be TRBD1 (6 bases). The CDR3 has 14 amino acids. The V end lost 8 bases, the J end lost 2 bases, and 16 bases lay between the germline ends. Germline lookup yields CDR1 SEHNR and CDR2 FQNEAQ (reference sequence). The CDR3 bases are TGTGCCAGCCTAGGGGGTACCTCCCCCTACGAGCAGTACTTC. This sequence encodes CASLGGTSPYEQYF.

This clonotype was seen ten or more times. V usage is TRBV5-1 and J usage is TRBJ2-6; D is perhaps TRBD2 (5 bases). Germline-derived CDR1 and CDR2 are SGHRS and YFSETQ. V lost 0 bases and J lost 2, with 9 bases in between. The CDR3 has 16 residues. CDR3 loop: CASSLAPGTGANVLTF. Written as DNA, the CDR3 is TGCGCCAGCAGCTTGGCTCCGGGAACTGGGGCCAACGTCCTGACTTTC.

A word on this clonotype: Given a far larger clone just one base away, this is likely a sequencing read error. V is TRBV6-8 and J is TRBJ2-1; D not resolved. Trimming removed 5 bases from V and 10 bases from J, with 12 bases in between. The CDR3 sequence is 12 residues long. CDR1 MNHGY and CDR2 SAAAGT come from the germline V gene. CDR3 residues: CASSTPGSEQFF. The CDR3 DNA is TGTGCCAGCAGTACGCCAGGTTCCGAGCAGTTCTTC.

At least ten counts were recorded for this clonotype. The rearrangement joins TRBV29-1 to TRBJ2-2; 8 bases line up with TRBD2. The germline CDR1 and CDR2 sequences are SQVTM and ANQGSEA. The CDR3 is 15 amino acids. V dropped 5 bases and J dropped 0; count of bases not matched to a gene: 5. CDR3 region: CSVLGLASNTGELFF. CDR3 nucleotide sequence: TGCAGCGTTCTAGGACTAGCTTCGAACACCGGGGAGCTGTTTTTT.

In this sample, this clonotype turned up many times. J is TRBJ1-6 and V is TRBV13; perhaps TRBD1 as D (5 bases). There are 14 residues in the CDR3. CDR1 is PRHDT and CDR2 is FYEKMQ in the germline V gene (reference sequence). Between the trimmed V and J ends, which lost 1 base and 9 bases, there was a span of 10 bases. The CDR3 is CASSLAGFVSPLHF. The CDR3, as DNA: TGTGCCAGCAGCTTAGCAGGGTTCGTTTCACCCCTCCACTTT.

This clonotype was recorded many times. The CDR3 here is CASSGGGGTEAFF. The CDR3 coding sequence is TGCGCCAGCAGTGGAGGGGGGGGAACTGAAGCTTTCTTT. The J gene is TRBJ1-1, the V gene TRBV10-2, with D tentatively TRBD1 (6 bases). Germline CDR1 WSHSY, CDR2 SAAADI. V lost 4 bases and J lost 5, with 11 bases in between. The CDR3 has 13 amino acids.